The entry below describes one T cell receptor (beta chain). TCRdb analysed the 5' RACE reads with MiXCR anew, one entry per CDR3 protein. The sample has just under 600,000 distinct CDR3 sequences, about 14% seen once; the top ten hold about an eighth. The sample comes from a study of T cells after yellow fever vaccination. Per the germline V gene, CDR1 is SGHRS and CDR2 is YFSETQ. With 3 bases clipped from V and 7 bases from J, the junction kept 12 bases outside the gene matches. There are 16 residues in the CDR3. Here the sequenced sample was PBMCs, taken on the day of the yellow fever booster vaccination. The chain employs TRBV5-1 and TRBJ1-2; TRBD1 matches at 10 bases. This clonotype was sampled from a man aged 25-40 years who received the YFV17D yellow fever vaccine. The CDR3 DNA reads TGCGCCAGCAGCTCCAACCCCGGACAGGGGGTTGGTGGCTACACCTTC. As protein: CASSSNPGQGVGGYTF.